These 23 T cell receptor beta chains were sequenced from one sample in a study of OX40 agonist ivuxolimab in advanced cancers. TCRdb's table, derived via immunoSEQ multiplex PCR, lists solely in-frame clones and lacks some. The table has some 55,000 clones, approximately 90% seen once. Here the sequenced sample was CD4+ or CD8+ T cells sorted from blood, taken in a trial of the OX40 agonist ivuxolimab. These receptors originate from an adult with an advanced solid tumor such as melanoma, head and neck, liver or kidney cancer.

V is TRBV28 and J is TRBJ1-1; tentative D call: TRBD1 (6 bases). V was clipped by 8 bases and J by 5 bases, with 24 bases between them. From germline, CDR1 is MDHEN and CDR2 SYDVKM. This CDR3 spans 16 amino acids. The CDR3 DNA sequence: TGTGCCAGCTTACAACTACTCGGCAGGGGCCGGACTGAAGCTTTCTTT. It yields the protein CASLQLLGRGRTEAFF.

This sequence joins TRBV28 and TRBJ1-6; TRBD1 might be the D (5 bases). Deletions cut 6 bases from V and 2 bases from J, with 14 bases between. The CDR3 consists of 16 residues. Looked up from germline, CDR1 is MDHEN and CDR2 is SYDVKM. The CDR3 sequence is CASRSGTETYNSPLHF. CDR3 sequence (DNA): TGTGCCAGCAGGTCCGGGACCGAGACCTATAATTCACCCCTCCACTTT.

The chain joins TRBV7-8 to TRBJ2-3; 13 bases match TRBD2. This CDR3 has 17 amino acids. Germline assignment: CDR1 SGHVS and CDR2 FQNEAQ. The V and J ends lost 2 bases and 6 bases, in that order; junction bases with no gene match: 8. CDR3 DNA: TGTGCCAGCAGCTTACGGGGACTAGCGGGAATCTTTGATACGCAGTATTTT. Translated: CASSLRGLAGIFDTQYF.

The chain has TRBV4-1 and TRBJ1-5, with 9 positions matching TRBD1. With V trimmed by 4 bases and J by 6 bases, 10 bases remained unmatched. Germline V lookup: CDR1 MGHRA, CDR2 YSYEKL. There are 16 residues in the CDR3. In nucleotides, the CDR3 is TGCGCCAGCAGCCCGACCTGGACAGGGGATGGTCAGCCCCAGCATTTT. It specifies CASSPTWTGDGQPQHF.

In its sample, this clone was seen once. The V gene is TRBV10-3, the J gene TRBJ2-1; 7 nucleotides agree with TRBD1. V trimming: 5 bases; J trimming: 6 bases; junction bases outside the gene matches: 7. In germline, CDR1 is ENHRY, CDR2 SYGVKD. This CDR3 has 14 residues. As DNA, the CDR3 is TGTGCCATCAGTACATCGACAGGGCCCAATGAGCAGTTCTTC. Its translation: CAISTSTGPNEQFF.

V gene TRBV19 combines with J gene TRBJ2-5; maybe TRBD2 (5 bases). Germline CDR1 reads LNHDA; CDR2 reads SQIVND (reference sequence). The V and J ends lost 1 base and 2 bases respectively, with 14 bases between them. The CDR3 is 16 residues long. CDR3 sequence: CASSIGRQPGQETQYF. CDR3 bases: TGTGCCAGTAGTATAGGTCGGCAGCCGGGGCAAGAGACCCAGTACTTC.

CDR3 coding DNA: TGTGCCAGCAGCGTAGCTCCGACGGGTTTCGGGGACGAGCAGTACTTC. Encoded protein: CASSVAPTGFGDEQYF. The genes are TRBV9 and TRBJ2-7; the D gene is possibly TRBD2 (5 bases). CDR3 length: 16 residues. The germline V gene has CDR1 SGDLS and CDR2 YYNGEE. Trimming stripped 0 bases from V and 5 bases from J, with 18 bases between.

The chain is built from TRBV18 and TRBJ2-5; TRBD2 matches 8 bases. The better agreement between TRBJ2-7 and the DNA end casts doubt on the J call. The CDR3 has 17 amino acids. Germline-derived CDR1 and CDR2 are KGHSH and LQKENI. In DNA form, the CDR3 reads TGTGCCAGCTCACCCGCATTTAGCGGGGCTAACTCCTACGAGCAGTACTTC. It translates to CASSPAFSGANSYEQYF.

Sample share makes this clone medium-sized. This chain links TRBV6-1 with TRBJ2-7, with D possibly TRBD2 on 5 matching bases. CDR1 and CDR2 from the germline V gene are MNHNS and SASEGT. Trimming removed 6 bases from V and 5 bases from J, with 20 bases in between. This CDR3 contains 15 residues. CDR3 nucleotide sequence: TGTGCCAGCAGAGCCCTACTAGGGCCAAAGGACGAGCAGTACTTC. Protein sequence: CASRALLGPKDEQYF.

The chain is built from TRBV7-2 and TRBJ2-2; 11 nucleotides align to TRBD1. From germline, CDR1 is SGHTA and CDR2 FQGNSA. This CDR3 comprises 15 residues. Germline trimming cut 5 bases from V and 6 bases from J; bases unmatched to any gene: 5. CDR3 region: CASSLDRGRSGELFF. The CDR3, as DNA: TGTGCCAGCAGCCTGGACAGGGGGCGGTCCGGGGAGCTGTTTTTT.

Only a few counts were recorded for this clone. The rearrangement links TRBV14 to TRBJ2-1; TRBD1 aligns across 10 bases. V lost 4 bases to trimming and J lost 6 bases; unmatched junction nucleotides: 12. This CDR3 is 17 amino acids long. Germline V gene lookup returns CDR1 SGHDN and CDR2 FVKESK. This CDR3 reads CASSPHMGTGVGNEQFF. The DNA for the CDR3 is TGTGCCAGCAGCCCGCACATGGGGACAGGGGTTGGCAATGAGCAGTTCTTC.

The gene calls are TRBV11-2 and TRBJ2-7; D unclear. CDR1 SGHAT and CDR2 FQNNGV come from the germline V gene. V lost 1 base, J lost 1 base, and 2 bases lay in between. The CDR3 consists of 12 residues. CDR3 residues: CASSLGSYEQYF. Written as DNA, the CDR3 is TGTGCCAGCAGCTTAGGATCCTACGAGCAGTACTTC. The entire variable domain, with the rest obtained from reference TRBV11-2 and TRBJ2-7, is as follows: EAGVAQSPRYKIIEKRQSVAFWCNPISGHATLYWYQQILGQGPKLLIQFQNNGVVDDSQLPKDRFSAERLKGVDSTLKIQPAKLEDSAVYLCASSLGSYEQYFGPGTRLTVT.

The rearrangement joins TRBV19 to TRBJ1-6; D gene uncertain. The CDR3 contains 12 residues. Germline loops: CDR1 LNHDA, CDR2 SQIVND (reference sequence). Trimming cost V 3 bases and J 9 bases, with 6 bases left between them. The CDR3 loop is CASSIAGSPLHF. CDR3 nucleotide sequence: TGTGCCAGTAGTATCGCGGGTTCACCCCTCCACTTT.

The chain uses TRBV28 and TRBJ2-7, with no clear D. Trimming pared 5 bases from V and 2 bases from J, leaving 10 bases between. CDR1 MDHEN and CDR2 SYDVKM come from the germline V gene. The length of the CDR3 is 13 residues. CDR3 sequence (DNA): TGTGCCAGCAGTCCCGGGTCACCCTACGAGCAGTACTTC. Translated: CASSPGSPYEQYF.

V is TRBV10-3 and J is TRBJ1-5, with D hard to call. V lost 3 bases and J 3 bases, leaving 9 bases between the germline ends. CDR1 is ENHRY, CDR2 SYGVKD, per germline. The CDR3 runs to 14 residues. The CDR3 spells CAISEGGLNQPQHF. CDR3 coding DNA: TGTGCCATCAGTGAAGGCGGTCTCAATCAGCCCCAGCATTTT.

This clone has only one observation. The chain carries TRBV6-1 and TRBJ1-3, with D possibly matching TRBD1 (5 bases). This CDR3 has 13 amino acids. Germline CDR1 MNHNS, CDR2 SASEGT. Trimming shortened V by 7 bases and J by 3 bases, and 10 bases separated the two germline ends. CDR3 in amino acids: CASTRDFGNTIYF. DNA for the CDR3: TGTGCCAGCACCCGGGACTTTGGAAACACCATATATTTT.

The genes are TRBV5-1 and TRBJ2-1, with TRBD1 identical over 8 bases. The CDR3 totals 16 residues. The germline V gene has CDR1 SGHRS and CDR2 YFSETQ. V gave up 4 bases and J gave up 1 base; unmatched junction bases: 7. This CDR3 reads CASSEDRALSYNEQFF. The DNA for the CDR3 is TGCGCCAGCAGCGAGGACAGGGCACTTTCCTACAATGAGCAGTTCTTC.

The chain recombines TRBV5-5 with TRBJ1-2; D unresolved. The germline V gene encodes CDR1 SGHKS and CDR2 YYEKEE (reference sequence). The germline V and J ends were trimmed by 3 bases and 8 bases, with 17 bases remaining between them. The CDR3 runs 14 residues. The CDR3 nucleotides are TGTGCCAGCAGCTCACCGGGCCGACTTCGGGGCTACACCTTC. It is translated as CASSSPGRLRGYTF.

This rearrangement joins TRBV11-2 to TRBJ1-3; D unclear. Deletions cut 4 bases from V and 4 bases from J, with 8 bases between. The CDR3 spans 13 residues. Germline CDR1 SGHAT, CDR2 FQNNGV. CDR3 sequence reads: CASSSTGGNTIYF. The CDR3 bases are TGTGCCAGCAGCTCCACCGGCGGAAACACCATATATTTT. Filled out from reference TRBV11-2 and TRBJ1-3, the complete variable domain reads EAGVAQSPRYKIIEKRQSVAFWCNPISGHATLYWYQQILGQGPKLLIQFQNNGVVDDSQLPKDRFSAERLKGVDSTLKIQPAKLEDSAVYLCASSSTGGNTIYFGEGSWLTVV.

V and J are TRBV5-1 and TRBJ2-2; TRBD2 matches 12 bases. With 3 bases clipped from V and 1 base from J, the junction kept 4 bases outside the gene matches. Germline loops: CDR1 SGHRS, CDR2 YFSETQ. The CDR3 consists of 17 residues. The DNA for the CDR3 is TGCGCCAGCAGCTCCCCGGGACTAGCGGGGAACACCGGGGAGCTGTTTTTT. Translation gives CASSSPGLAGNTGELFF.

V is TRBV9 and J is TRBJ1-3; perhaps TRBD1 as D (5 bases). In germline, CDR1 is SGDLS, CDR2 YYNGEE. This CDR3 has 16 residues. V was cut by 4 bases and J by 4 bases, with 18 bases left in between. The CDR3, as DNA: TGTGCCAGCAGCCGGGGGAGGGTGGCCGCGGGAAACACCATATATTTT. Translating gives CASSRGRVAAGNTIYF.

The CDR3 here is CASKVTGTLGDYGYTF. The CDR3 bases are TGTGCCAGTAAAGTTACGGGGACCCTGGGCGACTATGGCTACACCTTC. V and J are TRBV19 and TRBJ1-2, with D possibly matching TRBD1 (5 bases). CDR3 length equals 16 residues. V gave up 7 bases and J gave up 3 bases, with 21 bases separating them. Germline CDR1 and CDR2: LNHDA and SQIVND (reference sequence).

The sample holds one count of this clone. This chain links TRBV4-1 with TRBJ2-4; 7 bases fit TRBD1. The CDR3 runs 16 residues. Trimming at V came to 2 bases and at J to 0 bases, leaving 4 bases not matched to a gene. Germline loops: CDR1 MGHRA, CDR2 YSYEKL. This CDR3 is CASSQPRDRAKNIQYF. The DNA for the CDR3 is TGCGCCAGCAGCCAACCCCGGGACAGAGCCAAAAACATTCAGTACTTC.